The 8 T cell receptor beta chains presented below share a single source sample, sequenced in a study of beta chain features in type 1 diabetes. Investigators reverse transcribed all isolated RNA, so they sequenced expressed TCRB transcripts. Clones were sequenced by immunoSEQ multiplex PCR, and TCRdb holds only the in-frame ones, with some missing. The data contain under 950,000 clones, roughly 15% of them singletons. The sequencing input was naive CD4+ T cells from blood. These receptors were collected from a woman between 18 and 30 years old in good health.

This clone came up a few times. This rearrangement joins TRBV5-6 to TRBJ1-4; 7 positions match TRBD1. The CDR3 is 13 residues long. With 3 bases clipped from V and 8 bases from J, the junction kept 4 bases outside the gene matches. Germline V lookup: CDR1 SGHDT, CDR2 YYEEEE. The CDR3 nucleotides are TGTGCCAGCAGCTGGACAGGCGGGGAAAAACTGTTTTTT. Encoded protein: CASSWTGGEKLFF. Drawing the rest from reference TRBV5-6 and TRBJ1-4, the complete variable domain is DAGVTQSPTHLIKTRGQQVTLRCSPKSGHDTVSWYQQALGQGPQFIFQYYEEEERQRGNFPDRFSGHQFPNYSSELNVNALLLGDSALYLCASSWTGGEKLFFGSGTQLSVL.

The sample holds one count of this clone. The rearrangement joins TRBV6-6 to TRBJ1-5; D gene ambiguous. With 8 bases removed from V and 2 bases from J, the gap between germline ends came to 19 bases. This CDR3 region has 16 residues. The germline gives CDR1 MNHNY, CDR2 SVGAGI (reference sequence). The CDR3: CASLPGSMTGNQPQHF. CDR3 bases: TGTGCCAGCCTACCCGGGTCGATGACGGGCAATCAGCCCCAGCATTTT.

The gene calls are TRBV7-3 and TRBJ2-7; 7 positions agree with TRBD1. The V segment lost 2 bases and the J segment 7 bases; nucleotides outside the gene matches: 17. Germline-derived CDR1 and CDR2 are SGHTA and FQGTGA. This CDR3 spans 17 amino acids. The CDR3 sequence: CASSLPNGYRGSGEQYF. As DNA, the CDR3 is TGTGCCAGCAGCTTACCCAACGGATACAGGGGTTCGGGGGAGCAGTACTTC.

The gene calls are TRBV7-2 and TRBJ2-7; D ambiguous. Germline values: CDR1 SGHTA, CDR2 FQGNSA. CDR3 length: 13 residues. V lost 3 bases to trimming and J lost 4 bases, with 10 bases between them. CDR3: CASSLGSLYEQYF. CDR3 nucleotide sequence: TGTGCCAGCAGCTTGGGTTCGTTATACGAGCAGTACTTC.

This clone was picked up a small number of times. The gene calls are TRBV4-2 and TRBJ2-1; tentatively, D is TRBD2 (7 bases). The CDR3 spans 15 residues. Trimming took off 2 bases at V and 6 bases at J, with 14 bases between the two ends. CDR1 and CDR2 from the germline V gene are LGHNA and YNFKEQ. The CDR3 region has the DNA TGTGCCAGCAGCCAACCTAGCGGAGGGGGCAATGAGCAGTTCTTC. This gives the protein CASSQPSGGGNEQFF.

The rearrangement joins TRBV28 to TRBJ2-4; D might be TRBD1 or TRBD2, each matching 5 bases. Germline CDR1 and CDR2: MDHEN and SYDVKM. This CDR3 is built from 16 residues. Trimming shortened V by 3 bases and J by 0 bases, and 12 bases separated the two germline ends. CDR3 nucleotides: TGTGCCAGCAGTTTTGAGGGGTGGGAAGCCAAAAACATTCAGTACTTC. It translates to CASSFEGWEAKNIQYF.

The table lists this clone with a few counts. This chain joins TRBV11-1 and TRBJ2-3; a possible D gene is TRBD2 (5 bases). The CDR3 spans 15 residues. V was shortened by 3 bases and J by 6 bases, with 16 bases between the two germline ends. Looked up from germline, CDR1 is SGHAT and CDR2 is FQDESV (reference sequence). The DNA for the CDR3 is TGTGCCAGCAGCTTGGCCGGGGTGGAAGGGGATACGCAGTATTTT. Translating it yields CASSLAGVEGDTQYF.

This clone was counted between two and nine times. The rearrangement links TRBV14 to TRBJ2-2; no clear D. The germline CDR1 and CDR2 sequences are SGHDN and FVKESK. V lost 3 bases to trimming and J lost 6 bases, with 11 bases between them. The CDR3 is 14 residues long. CDR3 in amino acids: CASSQLGWPGELFF. Written as DNA, the CDR3 is TGTGCCAGCAGCCAGTTGGGTTGGCCCGGGGAGCTGTTTTTT.